This entry is about one T cell receptor (beta chain). TCRdb's copy holds only in-frame clones and misses some; the assay was immunoSEQ multiplex PCR. This sample has tens of thousands of clones; approximately 92% occur once, and the top ten carry 4.3%. This entry is derived from a study of technical replicates of blood from several donors. The germline CDR1 and CDR2 sequences are SNHLY and FYNNEI. There are 14 residues in the CDR3. J lost 4 bases, V lost 7 bases, and 10 bases had no gene match. The TCR sequence derives from a human donor in good health. Some clones in this sample may be carry-over from other donors' samples. The rearrangement links TRBV2 to TRBJ2-7; TRBD2 matches at 7 bases. The specimen sequenced was PBMCs. This CDR3 is CASTLRAGRYEQYF. The CDR3 nucleotides read TGTGCCAGCACCCTGCGGGCCGGGAGGTACGAGCAGTACTTC.